A single sample is the source of the 13 T cell receptor beta chains below, sequenced in a study of CD8 T cells in ankylosing spondylitis. TCRdb reanalysed the 5' RACE reads using MiXCR and keeps one entry per CDR3 protein. The repertoire holds approximately 290,000 distinct CDR3 sequences, with around 20% as singletons. Sequenced material: blood, either unsorted or a sorted T cell fraction (not recorded which). The receptor set was obtained from a female donor with ankylosing spondylitis or in good health (not recorded which).

The chain employs TRBV12-3 or TRBV12-4 and TRBJ1-5; D is ambiguous. V was pared by 6 bases and J by 2 bases, with 14 bases between. CDR3 length: 15 amino acids. The CDR3 region has the DNA TGTGCCAGCAGACCAGATGGGGTAGGCAATCAGCCCCAGCATTTT. Protein product: CASRPDGVGNQPQHF.

The chain joins TRBV7-9 to TRBJ1-3; D is unclear. CDR1 is SEHNR, CDR2 FQNEAQ, per germline (reference sequence). Trimming removed 2 bases at V and 1 base at J, with 9 bases between. CDR3 length: 15 residues. The CDR3 sequence: CASSLSGLSGNTIYF. The CDR3 DNA is TGTGCCAGCAGCTTAAGTGGATTATCTGGAAACACCATATATTTT.

The sample holds a few counts of this clonotype. The gene calls are TRBV6-2 or TRBV6-3 and TRBJ2-3; D gene ambiguous. CDR1 and CDR2 (germline): MNHEY, SVGEGT. Trimming stripped 4 bases from V and 0 bases from J, with 14 bases between. This CDR3 has 16 amino acids. The CDR3 DNA follows: TGTGCCAGCAGTTTTTCAGCACGATCTAGCACAGATACGCAGTATTTT. Protein product: CASSFSARSSTDTQYF.

The chain links TRBV11-3 to TRBJ2-1, with TRBD1 matching over 9 bases. This CDR3 is 15 amino acids long. CDR1 is SGHNT, CDR2 YENEEA, per germline. V lost 1 base to trimming and J lost 6 bases; unmatched junction nucleotides: 4. In DNA, the CDR3 is TGTGCCAGCAGCTTAGCCCTGACAGGGGGCAATGAGCAGTTCTTC. It translates to CASSLALTGGNEQFF.

This clonotype has just a few counts. The chain employs TRBV18 and TRBJ1-1, with D uncertain. The CDR3 consists of 15 residues. Trimming removed 2 bases from V and 0 bases from J, with 10 bases in between. Germline V gene data show CDR1 as KGHSH and CDR2 as LQKENI. DNA of the CDR3: TGTGCCAGCTCACCAGATTTAAGTATGAACACTGAAGCTTTCTTT. This sequence encodes CASSPDLSMNTEAFF.

This clonotype occurred many times. The rearrangement uses TRBV4-3 and TRBJ2-7, with 8 bases identical to TRBD1. The length of the CDR3 is 13 residues. Germline V gene lookup returns CDR1 LGHNA and CDR2 YSLEER. With 3 bases clipped from V and 5 bases from J, the junction kept 3 bases outside the gene matches. The CDR3: CASSHGTGNEQYF. CDR3 DNA: TGCGCCAGCAGCCACGGGACAGGCAACGAGCAGTACTTC.

This clonotype has more than one count but fewer than ten. The chain has TRBV12-3 or TRBV12-4 and TRBJ2-2; 10 bases agree with TRBD2. CDR3 length: 21 residues. J gave up 0 bases and V 4 bases, and 17 bases lay outside the gene matches. The DNA for the CDR3 is TGTGCCAGCAGTTCCCCCCCATTGGGTTTAGCGGGAGGAGCGAACACCGGGGAGCTGTTTTTT. Residues: CASSSPPLGLAGGANTGELFF.

This clonotype was detected ten times or more. The DNA for the CDR3 is TGTGCCAGCAGTTATTCCGCAGGGGGAGTCACTGGCTACACCTTC. It is translated as CASSYSAGGVTGYTF. The chain carries TRBV6-5 and TRBJ1-2; 7 bases match TRBD1. Losses at the gene ends were 3 bases for V and 7 bases for J; bases not matched to a gene: 11. CDR1 and CDR2 from the germline V gene are MNHEY and SVGAGI. The CDR3 is made up of 15 amino acids.

The chain recombines TRBV10-3 with TRBJ2-5; 8 bases line up with TRBD1. After removal of 3 bases from V and 5 bases from J, the junction contained 2 bases not matched to a gene. The CDR3 length is 13 residues. Germline V gene data show CDR1 as ENHRY and CDR2 as SYGVKD. CDR3 bases: TGTGCCATCAGTGACAGGGGGCTTGAGACCCAGTACTTC. It translates to CAISDRGLETQYF.

This chain joins TRBV24-1 and TRBJ2-1; D may be TRBD2 (6 bases). CDR3 size: 16 residues. Germline loops: CDR1 KGHDR, CDR2 SFDVKD. Trimming stripped 5 bases from V and 9 bases from J, with 22 bases between. The CDR3 DNA sequence: TGTGCCACCAGTGCCTCACGGGCGGGAAGTAGAGGTGAGCAGTTCTTC. Its translation: CATSASRAGSRGEQFF.

The chain links TRBV10-3 to TRBJ1-1, with D unresolved. The CDR3 extends over 12 amino acids. The V gene's germline CDR1 is ENHRY and CDR2 SYGVKD. The V end was cut by 4 bases, the J end by 4 bases, with 7 bases between. CDR3 region: CAISGGGTEAFF. In DNA, the CDR3 is TGTGCCATCAGTGGGGGTGGCACTGAAGCTTTCTTT.

This clonotype was counted a few times. J is TRBJ1-1 and V is TRBV5-5; TRBD1 might be the D (6 bases). Trimming took off 6 bases at V and 6 bases at J, with 21 bases between the two ends. The germline CDR1 and CDR2 sequences are SGHKS and YYEKEE (reference sequence). The CDR3 is made up of 15 amino acids. In DNA, the CDR3 is TGTGCCAGCAACTCCTTTGACAGGATGTTCTCTGAAGCTTTCTTT. It specifies CASNSFDRMFSEAFF. Filled out from reference TRBV5-5 and TRBJ1-1, the complete variable domain reads DAGVTQSPTHLIKTRGQQVTLRCSPISGHKSVSWYQQVLGQGPQFIFQYYEKEERGRGNFPDRFSARQFPNYSSELNVNALLLGDSALYLCASNSFDRMFSEAFFGQGTRLTVV.

This clonotype was observed a few times. The genes are TRBV27 and TRBJ2-7; perhaps D is TRBD1 or TRBD2 (6 bases each). The CDR3 is made up of 17 amino acids. V was shortened by 0 bases and J by 5 bases, with 20 bases between the two germline ends. Germline V gene lookup returns CDR1 MNHEY and CDR2 SMNVEV (reference sequence). CDR3 amino acids: CASSLSLRQAGGHEQYF. In DNA, the CDR3 is TGTGCCAGCAGTTTATCTTTACGACAGGCCGGGGGCCACGAGCAGTACTTC.